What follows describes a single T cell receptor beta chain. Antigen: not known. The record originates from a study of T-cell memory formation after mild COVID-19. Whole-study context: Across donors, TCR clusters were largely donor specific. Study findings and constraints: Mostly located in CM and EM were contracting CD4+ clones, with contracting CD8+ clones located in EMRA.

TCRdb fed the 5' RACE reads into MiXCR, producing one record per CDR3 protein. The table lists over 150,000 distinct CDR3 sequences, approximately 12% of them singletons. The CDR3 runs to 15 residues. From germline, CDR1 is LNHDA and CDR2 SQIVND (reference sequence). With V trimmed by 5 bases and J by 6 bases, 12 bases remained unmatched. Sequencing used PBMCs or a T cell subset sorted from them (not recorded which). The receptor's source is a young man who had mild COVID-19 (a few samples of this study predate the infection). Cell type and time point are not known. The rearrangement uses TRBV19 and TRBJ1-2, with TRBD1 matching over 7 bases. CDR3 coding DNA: TGTGCCAGTAGTCTTCAGGGGGATACTTGGGATGGCTACACCTTC. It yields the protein CASSLQGDTWDGYTF. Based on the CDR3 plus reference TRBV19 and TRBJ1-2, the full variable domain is DGGITQSPKYLFRKEGQNVTLSCEQNLNHDAMYWYRQDPGQGLRLIYYSQIVNDFQKGDIAEGYSVSREKKESFPLTVTSAQKNPTAFYLCASSLQGDTWDGYTFGSGTRLTVV.